The entry below describes one T cell receptor (beta chain). V gave up 4 bases and J gave up 8 bases; unmatched junction bases: 10. The length of the CDR3 is 15 residues. Per the germline V gene, CDR1 is MNHEY and CDR2 is SMNVEV (reference sequence). These data are taken from a study of T cell changes during pregnancy in multiple sclerosis. TCRdb keeps only in-frame clones here, not all; method: immunoSEQ multiplex PCR. This table holds approximately 96,000 clones, about 90% found once. The sequenced sample was peripheral blood, obtained after pregnancy. The sequence derives from a female donor in good health, enrolled as a control in a pregnancy study. This sequence joins TRBV27 and TRBJ2-2, with 7 positions matching TRBD1. In DNA form, the CDR3 reads TGTGCCAGCAGTTCCAGGACCACAGGGGTTGGGGAGCTGTTTTTT. It encodes CASSSRTTGVGELFF.